This T cell receptor beta chain is drawn from a study of CD8+CD57+ T cells in acquired aplastic anemia (dated by TCRdb to about 2018). For the wider study: A mean of approximately 3 ug of DNA, ranging from about 0.19 to 30 ug, was extracted from sorted CD4+ and CD8+ cells. A CD8+CD57+ expansion meant a frequency higher than the mean frequency seen in healthy subjects. What the research found in general, with its limitations: CD8+ Simpson's diversity did not differ significantly between patients and healthy controls (P=0.060). Roughly 30 CD8+ CDR3 sequences were found to be shared between patients and controls, but these sequences appeared to be highly expressed in patients and within the immunodominant clones of the patients.

Trimming costs V 7 bases and J 6 bases, and their ends lie 24 bases apart. The CDR3 starts with the cysteine, ends with the phenylalanine, and has 16 residues. The CDR3 DNA has 48 bases and is translated from base 1. This clonotype has just a few counts. Its antigen remains undetermined. No base quality values were provided; no much bigger clone lies one nucleotide off. TCR beta VDJ combination and CDR3 sequence profiling used genomic DNA as the template. TCR repertoire sequencing was run on an Illumina HiSeq 2000. Processing in the source paper ran as follows. Repertoire assessment relied on Simpson's diversity index, CDR3 size and DJ length profiles, and TRBV/TRBJ rearrangement plots. The most abundant DNA sequence in the deep sequencing data was defined as the immunodominant clone. CDR3 amino acid sequences were screened for sharing across subjects and were compared with published repertoires and the VDJdb database. The public reads were reanalyzed by TCRdb: fastp trimming at Q25, MiXCR alignment, in-frame beta chains only. A single entry per CDR3 protein holds the most common genes and DNA from its merged rows. The V and J calls were not made by the authors but by TCRdb's processing. Recorded for this sample are about 40,000 distinct CDR3 sequences; 60% to 80% of them occurred a single time. The top ten constitute about 60% of the sample.

Expansion of CD8+CD57+ cells had been shown by flow cytometry in the patients chosen for sequencing. Severe acquired aplastic anemia was diagnosed in all patients according to International Study of Aplastic Anemia and Agranulocytosis and Camitta criteria. No therapy had been received by the patients at the time of blood sampling. The study deep-sequenced TCR repertoires of sorted CD4+ and CD8+ blood T cells from severe aplastic anemia patients and healthy subjects. Patients were enrolled under clinicaltrials.gov protocols 00001620, 01623167, 00001397, 00071045, 00081523 and 00961064 in the USA. Ficoll-Paque density gradient centrifugation was used to isolate peripheral blood mononuclear cells. Before DNA was extracted, CD4+ and CD8+ T cells were sorted using either FACS or magnetic beads.

The sequenced material came from sorted CD4+, CD8+, or CD8+CD57+ T cells (not recorded which) from PBMCs. The rearrangement combines TRBV12-3 or TRBV12-4 with TRBJ1-1, and perhaps TRBD1 as D gene, on 6 matching bases. The source is a human donor with aplastic anemia. The sequence in DNA is TGTGCCAGCACCCCGGGACACACATCCACCATGGCTGAAGCTTTCTTT. The translation is CASTPGHTSTMAEAFF.